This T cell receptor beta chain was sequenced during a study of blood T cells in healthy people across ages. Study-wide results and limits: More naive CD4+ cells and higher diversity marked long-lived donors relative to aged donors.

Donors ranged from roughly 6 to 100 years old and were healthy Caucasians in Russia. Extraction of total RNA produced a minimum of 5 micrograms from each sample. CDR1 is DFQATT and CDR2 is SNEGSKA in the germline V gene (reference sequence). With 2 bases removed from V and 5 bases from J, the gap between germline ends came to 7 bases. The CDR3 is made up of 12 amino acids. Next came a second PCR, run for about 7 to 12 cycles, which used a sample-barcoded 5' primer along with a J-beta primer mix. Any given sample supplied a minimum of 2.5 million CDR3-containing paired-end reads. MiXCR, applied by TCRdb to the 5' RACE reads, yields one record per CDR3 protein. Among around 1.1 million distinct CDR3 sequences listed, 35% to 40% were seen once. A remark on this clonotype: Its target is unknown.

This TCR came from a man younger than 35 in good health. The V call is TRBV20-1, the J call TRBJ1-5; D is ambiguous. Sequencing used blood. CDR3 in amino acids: CSARKGDQPQHF. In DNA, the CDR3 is TGCAGTGCTAGAAAGGGCGATCAGCCCCAGCATTTT.